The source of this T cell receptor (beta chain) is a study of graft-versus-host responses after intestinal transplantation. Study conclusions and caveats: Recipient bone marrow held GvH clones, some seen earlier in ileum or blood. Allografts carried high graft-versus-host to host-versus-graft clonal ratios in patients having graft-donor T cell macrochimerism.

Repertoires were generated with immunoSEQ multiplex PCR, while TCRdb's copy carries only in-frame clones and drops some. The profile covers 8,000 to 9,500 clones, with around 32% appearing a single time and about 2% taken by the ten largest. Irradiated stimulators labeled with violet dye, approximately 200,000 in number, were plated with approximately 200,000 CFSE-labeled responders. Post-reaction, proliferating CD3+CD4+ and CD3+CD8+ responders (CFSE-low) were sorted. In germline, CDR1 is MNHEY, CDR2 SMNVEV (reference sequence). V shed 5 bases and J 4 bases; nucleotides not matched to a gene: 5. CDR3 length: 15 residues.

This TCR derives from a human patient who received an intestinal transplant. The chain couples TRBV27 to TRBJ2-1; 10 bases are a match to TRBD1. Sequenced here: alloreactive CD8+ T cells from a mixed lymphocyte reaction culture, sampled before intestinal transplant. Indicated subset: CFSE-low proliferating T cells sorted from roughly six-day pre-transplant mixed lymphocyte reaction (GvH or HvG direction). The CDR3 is CASSPGTGVYNEQFF. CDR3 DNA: TGTGCCAGCAGTCCAGGGACAGGGGTTTACAATGAGCAGTTCTTC.